This entry features one TCR beta chain sequence. No antigen is known for it. The data belong to a study of CD8 T cells in ankylosing spondylitis. This CDR3 has 15 residues. Study-wide points: As reported, disease-linked clones showed significant enrichment in matched ankylosing spondylitis synovial fluid. Seven to nine highly homologous variants made up a TCR beta motif, and this motif appeared characteristic of ankylosing spondylitis blood.

Using its own MiXCR run on the 5' RACE reads, TCRdb lists one record per CDR3 protein. The sample lists roughly 440,000 distinct CDR3 sequences, approximately 17% occurring once. The rearrangement joins TRBV21-1 to TRBJ2-7; the table gives TRBD1 as D, unverified against the DNA. TRBV21-1 is a known pseudogene. This sequence was found in a male donor with ankylosing spondylitis. The sequenced material came from blood, either unsorted or a sorted T cell fraction (not recorded which). CDR3 coding DNA: TGTGCCAGCAGCACCCCGGAGACAGGGGCCTACGAGCAGTACTTC. As protein: CASSTPETGAYEQYF.